This TCR beta chain was captured by sequencing in a study of T cell responses to AZD1222 COVID-19 vaccine. Overall study results and limits: Unmutated variant regions are reportedly the target of nearly half of TCRs that are spike-specific. Repertoires were obtained only post-peak T cell response. Females made up more of the donors, who were largely white British, and clonal diversity may have come out too low.

V lost 0 bases and J 2 bases, leaving 9 bases between the germline ends. Germline V lookup: CDR1 LGHNA, CDR2 YSLEER. The CDR3 is 15 amino acids. This clone was recorded once. Its antigen is undetermined. The repertoire was sequenced with immunoSEQ multiplex PCR; TCRdb's copy has only in-frame clones and lacks some. The table shows over 150,000 clones, with 92% occurring only once. Sequencing was performed on peripheral blood, taken on day 0 of MenACWY control vaccination. The receptor was isolated from an adult in good health. The rearrangement uses TRBV4-3 and TRBJ2-3, with D hard to call. This CDR3 is CASSQDRGATDTQYF. The DNA of the CDR3 is TGCGCCAGCAGCCAAGACAGAGGAGCCACAGATACGCAGTATTTT.